This T cell receptor beta chain was profiled in a study of control samples from healthy donors and cancer patients. CDR3 length equals 13 residues. Germline assignment: CDR1 LNHDA and CDR2 SQIVND (reference sequence). V was pared by 0 bases and J by 10 bases, with 7 bases between. Produced via immunoSEQ multiplex PCR; TCRdb's table is partial and in-frame only. The sample shows about 120,000 clones, 75% to 95% of them seen only once. The sequence was collected from a man aged 35 to 55 in good health. The chain recombines TRBV19 with TRBJ1-6; D uncertain. The source material was blood. CDR3 region: CASSIDGLSPLHF. The CDR3 DNA is TGTGCCAGTAGTATAGACGGGCTGTCACCCCTCCACTTT.